This T cell receptor (beta chain) was sequenced for a study of response to subunit inactivated influenza vaccine (dated 2018 in TCRdb). Describing the broader study: To follow how T cells responded to a trivalent subunit inactivated influenza vaccine, the researchers relied on deep quantitative profiling of the T cell receptor repertoire.

The protocol used for the library was RT-PCR. Instrument used: Illumina HiSeq 2500. TCRdb trimmed public reads at Q25 via fastp, called clones via MiXCR and kept in-frame beta chains. When rows share a CDR3 protein, they turn into one entry using the most common DNA and genes. This sample has 550,000 to 650,000 distinct CDR3 sequences in its table, and over 9.5% of those were observed once. Of the sample, more than 8.5% falls within the top ten clones. V is pruned by 6 bases and J by 11 bases, leaving 15 bases of the junction without a gene match. The CDR3 contains 15 residues, cysteine and phenylalanine counted. Only the CDR3 portion is preserved as DNA: 45 bases, with reading frame beginning at the first base. This clonotype turned up a few times. This clone's antigen is unknown. Per-base quality was not reported, and no clone a single base away is much larger than it. The paper as a whole reports these results and caveats: The authors suggested that each seasonal influenza vaccination may recruit only a limited number of new T cells.

The V and J segments used are TRBV12-3 or TRBV12-4 and TRBJ1-1, with 10 bases matching TRBD1. The TCR originated in a man aged 45-65 years who received an inactivated influenza vaccine. Donor details come from another sample of the same person, matched by shared clones. Here the sequenced sample was PBMCs from blood, taken on the day of vaccination. The CDR3 here reads CASSNPLDRGQEAFF. The nucleotide sequence is given as TGTGCCAGCAGCAACCCACTCGACAGGGGGCAGGAGGCTTTCTTT.